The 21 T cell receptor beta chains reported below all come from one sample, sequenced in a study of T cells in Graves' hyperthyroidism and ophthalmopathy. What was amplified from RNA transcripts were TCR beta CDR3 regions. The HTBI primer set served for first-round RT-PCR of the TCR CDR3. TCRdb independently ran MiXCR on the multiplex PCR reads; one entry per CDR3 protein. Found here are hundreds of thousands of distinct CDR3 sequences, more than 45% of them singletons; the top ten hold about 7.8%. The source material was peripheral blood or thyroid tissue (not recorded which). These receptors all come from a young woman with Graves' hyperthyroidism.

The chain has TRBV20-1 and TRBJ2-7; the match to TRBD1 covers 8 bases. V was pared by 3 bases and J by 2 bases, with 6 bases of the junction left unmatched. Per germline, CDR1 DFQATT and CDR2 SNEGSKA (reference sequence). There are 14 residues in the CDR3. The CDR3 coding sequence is TGCAGTGCTAGGTCCGGGACAGGACCCTACGAGCAGTACTTC. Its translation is CSARSGTGPYEQYF.

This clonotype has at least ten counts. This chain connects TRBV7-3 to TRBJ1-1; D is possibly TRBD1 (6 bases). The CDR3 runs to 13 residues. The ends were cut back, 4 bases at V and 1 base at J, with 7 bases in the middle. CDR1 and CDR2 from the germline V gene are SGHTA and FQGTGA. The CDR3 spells CASSWTENTEAFF. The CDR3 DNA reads TGTGCCAGCAGCTGGACAGAGAACACTGAAGCTTTCTTT. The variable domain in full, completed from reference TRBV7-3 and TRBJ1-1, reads GAGVSQTPSNKVTEKGKYVELRCDPISGHTALYWYRQSLGQGPEFLIYFQGTGAADDSGLPNDRFFAVRPEGSVSTLKIQRTERGDSAVYLCASSWTENTEAFFGQGTRLTVV.

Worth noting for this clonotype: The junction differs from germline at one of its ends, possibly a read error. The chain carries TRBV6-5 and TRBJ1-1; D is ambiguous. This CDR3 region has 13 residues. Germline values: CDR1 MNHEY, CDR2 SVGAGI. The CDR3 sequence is CAGSYRLNTEAFF. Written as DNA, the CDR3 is TGTGCCGGCAGTTACAGACTGAACACTGAAGCTTTCTTT.

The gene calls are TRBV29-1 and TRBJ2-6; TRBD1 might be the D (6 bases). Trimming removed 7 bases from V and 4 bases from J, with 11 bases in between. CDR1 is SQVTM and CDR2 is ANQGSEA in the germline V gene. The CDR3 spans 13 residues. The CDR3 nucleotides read TGCAGCGGGACCGGGACAGGGGCCAACGTCCTGACTTTC. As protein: CSGTGTGANVLTF.

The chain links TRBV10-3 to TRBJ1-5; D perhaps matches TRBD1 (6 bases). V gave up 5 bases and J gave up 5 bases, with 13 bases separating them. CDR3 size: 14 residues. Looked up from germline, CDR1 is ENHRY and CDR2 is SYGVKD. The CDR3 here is CAISPPDRHQPQHF. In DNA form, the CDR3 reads TGTGCCATCAGTCCGCCCGACAGGCATCAGCCCCAGCATTTT.

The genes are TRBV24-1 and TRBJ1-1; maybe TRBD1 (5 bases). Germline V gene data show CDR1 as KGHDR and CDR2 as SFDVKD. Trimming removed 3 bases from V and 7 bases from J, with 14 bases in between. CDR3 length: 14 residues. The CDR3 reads CATSDEPGRLEAFF. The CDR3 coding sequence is TGTGCCACCAGTGATGAACCGGGACGGCTTGAAGCTTTCTTT.

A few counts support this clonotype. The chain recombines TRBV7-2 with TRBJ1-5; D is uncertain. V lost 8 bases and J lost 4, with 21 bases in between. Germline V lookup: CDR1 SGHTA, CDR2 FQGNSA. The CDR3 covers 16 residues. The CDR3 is CASPPKDQGRNQPQHF. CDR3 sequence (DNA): TGTGCCAGCCCCCCGAAAGACCAAGGGAGAAATCAGCCCCAGCATTTT.

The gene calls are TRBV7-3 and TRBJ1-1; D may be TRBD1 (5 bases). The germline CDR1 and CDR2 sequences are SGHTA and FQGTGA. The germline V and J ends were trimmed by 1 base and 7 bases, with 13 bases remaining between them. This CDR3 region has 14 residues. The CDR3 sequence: CASSLKGADSEAFF. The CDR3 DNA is TGTGCCAGCAGCTTAAAGGGAGCCGACAGTGAAGCTTTCTTT. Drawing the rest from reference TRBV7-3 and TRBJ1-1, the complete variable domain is GAGVSQTPSNKVTEKGKYVELRCDPISGHTALYWYRQSLGQGPEFLIYFQGTGAADDSGLPNDRFFAVRPEGSVSTLKIQRTERGDSAVYLCASSLKGADSEAFFGQGTRLTVV.

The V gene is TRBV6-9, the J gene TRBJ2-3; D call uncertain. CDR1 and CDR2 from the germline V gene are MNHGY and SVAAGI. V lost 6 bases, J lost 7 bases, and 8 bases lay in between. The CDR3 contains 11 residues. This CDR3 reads CASRGSNTQYF. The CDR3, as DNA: TGTGCCAGCAGGGGGTCGAATACGCAGTATTTT.

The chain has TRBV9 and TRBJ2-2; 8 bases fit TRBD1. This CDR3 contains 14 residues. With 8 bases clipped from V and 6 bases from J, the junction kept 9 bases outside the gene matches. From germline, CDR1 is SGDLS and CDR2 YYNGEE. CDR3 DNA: TGTGCCAGTAGTAAGGACAGGGCAGCCGGGGAGCTGTTTTTT. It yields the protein CASSKDRAAGELFF.

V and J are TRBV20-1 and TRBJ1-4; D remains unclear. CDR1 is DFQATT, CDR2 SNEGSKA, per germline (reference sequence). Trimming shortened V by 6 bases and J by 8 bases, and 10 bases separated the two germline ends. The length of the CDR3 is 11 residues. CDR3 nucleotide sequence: TGCAGTGCCTCGGGTCGGGAAAAACTGTTTTTT. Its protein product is CSASGREKLFF.

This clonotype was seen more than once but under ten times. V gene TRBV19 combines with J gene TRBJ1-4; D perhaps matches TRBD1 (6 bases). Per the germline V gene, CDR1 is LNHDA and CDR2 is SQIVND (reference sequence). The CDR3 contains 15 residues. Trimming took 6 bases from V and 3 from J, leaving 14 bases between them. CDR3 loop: CASSTDRTSNEKLFF. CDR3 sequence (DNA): TGTGCCAGTAGCACCGACAGGACGTCTAATGAAAAACTGTTTTTT.

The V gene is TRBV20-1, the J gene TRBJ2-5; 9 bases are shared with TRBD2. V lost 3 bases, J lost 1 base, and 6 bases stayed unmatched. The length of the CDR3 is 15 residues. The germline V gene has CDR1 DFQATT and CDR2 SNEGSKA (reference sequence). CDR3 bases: TGCAGTGCTAGGCACGCGGGAGGGTTCCAAGAGACCCAGTACTTC. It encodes CSARHAGGFQETQYF.

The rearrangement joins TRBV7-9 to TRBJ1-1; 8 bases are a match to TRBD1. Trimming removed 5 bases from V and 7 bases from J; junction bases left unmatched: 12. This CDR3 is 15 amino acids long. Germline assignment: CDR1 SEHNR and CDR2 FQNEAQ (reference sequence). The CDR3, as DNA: TGTGCCAGCAGCGCGGACATCGGGACAGGACATGAAGCTTTCTTT. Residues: CASSADIGTGHEAFF.

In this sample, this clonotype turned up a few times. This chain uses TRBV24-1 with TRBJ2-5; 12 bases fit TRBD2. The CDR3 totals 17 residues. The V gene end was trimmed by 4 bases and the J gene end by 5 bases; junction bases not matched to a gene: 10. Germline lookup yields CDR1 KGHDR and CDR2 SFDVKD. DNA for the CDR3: TGTGCCACCAGTGACCCCCGACTAGCGGGAGTTGGGGAGACCCAGTACTTC. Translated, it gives CATSDPRLAGVGETQYF.

CDR3 coding DNA: TGCGCCAGCAGCTTGGACCGGGACACCTCTTACGAGCAGTACTTC. Its protein product is CASSLDRDTSYEQYF. The rearrangement joins TRBV5-1 to TRBJ2-7; the D gene is possibly TRBD1 (6 bases). In germline, CDR1 is SGHRS, CDR2 YFSETQ. This CDR3 spans 15 amino acids. Between the trimmed V and J ends, which lost 0 bases and 4 bases, there was a span of 14 bases. Full variable domain (rest looked up from reference TRBV5-1 and TRBJ2-7): KAGVTQTPRYLIKTRGQQVTLSCSPISGHRSVSWYQQTPGQGLQFLFEYFSETQRNKGNFPGRFSGRQFSNSRSEMNVSTLELGDSALYLCASSLDRDTSYEQYFGPGTRLTVT.

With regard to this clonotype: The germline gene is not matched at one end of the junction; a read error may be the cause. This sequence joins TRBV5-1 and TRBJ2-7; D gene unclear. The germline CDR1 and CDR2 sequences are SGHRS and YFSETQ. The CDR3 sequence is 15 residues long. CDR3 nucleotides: TGTGCCAGCAGCTCAGTCGTACAGAGCTCCTACGAGCAGTACTTC. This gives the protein CASSSVVQSSYEQYF.

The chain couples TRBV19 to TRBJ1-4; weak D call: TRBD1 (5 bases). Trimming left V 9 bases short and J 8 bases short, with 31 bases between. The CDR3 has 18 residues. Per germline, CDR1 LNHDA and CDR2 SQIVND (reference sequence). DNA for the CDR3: TGTGCCAGCAGCTTGGCTGCGGATTTCGGGCAGGGAGGCGAAAAACTGTTTTTT. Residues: CASSLAADFGQGGEKLFF.

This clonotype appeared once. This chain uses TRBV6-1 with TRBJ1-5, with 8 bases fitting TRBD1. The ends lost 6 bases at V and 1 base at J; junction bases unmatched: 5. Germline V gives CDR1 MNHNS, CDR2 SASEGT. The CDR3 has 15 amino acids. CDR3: CASSRTGLSNQPQHF. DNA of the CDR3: TGTGCCAGCAGCAGGACAGGGTTAAGCAATCAGCCCCAGCATTTT.

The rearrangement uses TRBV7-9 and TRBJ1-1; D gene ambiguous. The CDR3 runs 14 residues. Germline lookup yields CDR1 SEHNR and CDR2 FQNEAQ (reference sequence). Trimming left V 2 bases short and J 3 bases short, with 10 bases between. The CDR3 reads CASSLPDLDTEAFF. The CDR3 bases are TGTGCCAGCAGCTTACCGGACCTGGACACTGAAGCTTTCTTT.

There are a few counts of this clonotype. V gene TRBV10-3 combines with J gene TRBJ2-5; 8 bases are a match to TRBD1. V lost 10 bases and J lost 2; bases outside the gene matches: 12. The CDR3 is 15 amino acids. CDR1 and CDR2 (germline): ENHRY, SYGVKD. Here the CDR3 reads CASSDPGQEQETQYF. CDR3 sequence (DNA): TGTGCCAGCAGCGATCCGGGACAGGAGCAAGAGACCCAGTACTTC.